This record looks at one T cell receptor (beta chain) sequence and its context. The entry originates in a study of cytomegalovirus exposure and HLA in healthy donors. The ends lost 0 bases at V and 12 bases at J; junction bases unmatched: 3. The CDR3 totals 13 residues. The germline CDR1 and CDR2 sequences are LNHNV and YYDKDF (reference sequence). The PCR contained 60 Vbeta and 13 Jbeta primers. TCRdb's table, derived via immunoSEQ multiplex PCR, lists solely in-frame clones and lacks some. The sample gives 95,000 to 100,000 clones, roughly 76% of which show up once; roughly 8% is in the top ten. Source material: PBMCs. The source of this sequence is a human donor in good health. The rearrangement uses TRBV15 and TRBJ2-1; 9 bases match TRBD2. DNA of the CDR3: TGTGCCACCAGCAGAGATCCGACTAGCGGGCAGTTCTTC. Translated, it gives CATSRDPTSGQFF.